The 11 T cell receptor beta chains given below trace back to one sample, sequenced in a study of blood T cell repertoires in COVID-19. Only in-frame clones appear in the TCRdb table, and some are missing; sequencing was by immunoSEQ multiplex PCR. The sample yields around 250,000 clones, around nine tenths seen once. Sequencing was carried out using peripheral blood. Source of these receptors: a woman between 55 and 75 years old who had recovered from COVID-19.

The chain is built from TRBV19 and TRBJ1-2; TRBD1 matches at 12 bases. CDR3 length: 16 amino acids. The germline V gene has CDR1 LNHDA and CDR2 SQIVND (reference sequence). V shed 5 bases and J 7 bases; nucleotides not matched to a gene: 11. The CDR3 nucleotides are TGTGCCAGTAGTGCCTTACCGGGACAGGGGGCTGCTGGCTACACCTTC. Translating gives CASSALPGQGAAGYTF.

The chain links TRBV5-1 to TRBJ1-3; 9 positions match TRBD1. Trimming cost V 5 bases and J 8 bases; bases outside gene matches: 11. Germline V gene data show CDR1 as SGHRS and CDR2 as YFSETQ. This CDR3 spans 15 amino acids. The CDR3, as DNA: TGCGCCAGCAGGGGGGACAACAGGGGGCCACACACCATATATTTT. Translating it yields CASRGDNRGPHTIYF. The full variable domain, completed using reference TRBV5-1 and TRBJ1-3, is KAGVTQTPRYLIKTRGQQVTLSCSPISGHRSVSWYQQTPGQGLQFLFEYFSETQRNKGNFPGRFSGRQFSNSRSEMNVSTLELGDSALYLCASRGDNRGPHTIYFGEGSWLTVV.

V and J are TRBV2 and TRBJ2-5; possible D gene TRBD1, 6 bases. Looked up from germline, CDR1 is SNHLY and CDR2 is FYNNEI. This CDR3 has 13 amino acids. V lost 6 bases and J 4 bases, leaving 12 bases between the germline ends. The CDR3 nucleotides read TGTGCCAGCAGAGAACAGGGCGGAGAGACCCAGTACTTC. Amino acids: CASREQGGETQYF.

The chain uses TRBV7-9 and TRBJ2-3; D is unclear. Trimming left V 2 bases short and J 3 bases short, with 15 bases between. Germline lookup yields CDR1 SEHNR and CDR2 FQNEAQ (reference sequence). CDR3 length: 16 amino acids. CDR3 sequence reads: CASSLRSGARTDTQYF. In DNA, the CDR3 is TGTGCCAGCAGCTTAAGAAGTGGAGCCCGAACAGATACGCAGTATTTT.

The chain links TRBV11-3 to TRBJ2-5; a possible D gene is TRBD1 (5 bases). The CDR3 runs 13 residues. Trimming removed 5 bases from V and 1 base from J, with 8 bases in between. Germline lookup yields CDR1 SGHNT and CDR2 YENEEA. CDR3 sequence (DNA): TGTGCCAGCAGCCGCCAGGGCCAAGAGACCCAGTACTTC. This translates into CASSRQGQETQYF.

The chain combines TRBV5-4 with TRBJ1-1; D ambiguous. In germline, CDR1 is SGHNT, CDR2 YYREEE (reference sequence). The CDR3 is 14 residues long. Deletions cut 1 base from V and 2 bases from J, with 9 bases between. The CDR3: CASSLSTVNTEAFF. Here the CDR3 DNA reads TGTGCCAGCAGCTTGTCTACGGTAAACACTGAAGCTTTCTTT.

This chain joins TRBV13 and TRBJ2-7; possibly TRBD2 for D (7 bases). V gave up 5 bases and J gave up 1 base, with 15 bases separating them. Germline values: CDR1 PRHDT, CDR2 FYEKMQ (reference sequence). The CDR3 sequence is 15 residues long. CDR3 loop: CASSPAGALSYEQYF. The CDR3 coding sequence is TGTGCCAGCAGCCCTGCGGGGGCTTTATCCTACGAGCAGTACTTC.

This clone has a handful of counts. The chain combines TRBV6-4 with TRBJ2-6, with TRBD2 matching 13 bases. The junction had 7 bases not matched to a gene; V was cut back by 6 bases and J by 2 bases. Germline-derived CDR1 and CDR2 are MRHNA and SNTAGT. The CDR3 runs to 18 residues. CDR3 nucleotide sequence: TGTGCCAGCAGCTCCGGGACTAGCGGGGTAACTGGGGCCAACGTCCTGACTTTC. This translates into CASSSGTSGVTGANVLTF.

This clone turned up a few times. The rearrangement uses TRBV29-1 and TRBJ2-1; D perhaps matches TRBD2 (6 bases). CDR1 and CDR2 from the germline V gene are SQVTM and ANQGSEA. V was pared by 4 bases and J by 3 bases, with 25 bases between. The CDR3 contains 18 residues. CDR3: CSVGGKGAGRRIYNEQFF. In DNA, the CDR3 is TGCAGCGTTGGAGGCAAAGGGGCAGGGAGGAGAATCTACAATGAGCAGTTCTTC.

DNA for the CDR3: TGTGCCAGCAGCTTAGTGAGGGGGTCTGGAAACACCATATATTTT. Residues: CASSLVRGSGNTIYF. V is TRBV7-2 and J is TRBJ1-3; TRBD1 might be the D (6 bases). The germline V gene has CDR1 SGHTA and CDR2 FQGNSA. V gave up 1 base and J gave up 1 base, with 8 bases separating them. This CDR3 is built from 15 residues. The complete variable domain, with remaining parts taken from reference TRBV7-2 and TRBJ1-3, reads GAGVSQSPSNKVTEKGKDVELRCDPISGHTALYWYRQSLGQGLEFLIYFQGNSAPDKSGLPSDRFSAERTGGSVSTLTIQRTQQEDSAVYLCASSLVRGSGNTIYFGEGSWLTVV.

V usage is TRBV6-4 and J usage is TRBJ1-6; 7 positions agree with TRBD1. The ends lost 4 bases at V and 6 bases at J; junction bases unmatched: 6. From germline, CDR1 is MRHNA and CDR2 SNTAGT. This CDR3 has 15 residues. CDR3: CASSAGDSLNSPLHF. The CDR3 coding sequence is TGTGCCAGCAGTGCCGGGGACAGCCTTAATTCACCCCTCCACTTT.